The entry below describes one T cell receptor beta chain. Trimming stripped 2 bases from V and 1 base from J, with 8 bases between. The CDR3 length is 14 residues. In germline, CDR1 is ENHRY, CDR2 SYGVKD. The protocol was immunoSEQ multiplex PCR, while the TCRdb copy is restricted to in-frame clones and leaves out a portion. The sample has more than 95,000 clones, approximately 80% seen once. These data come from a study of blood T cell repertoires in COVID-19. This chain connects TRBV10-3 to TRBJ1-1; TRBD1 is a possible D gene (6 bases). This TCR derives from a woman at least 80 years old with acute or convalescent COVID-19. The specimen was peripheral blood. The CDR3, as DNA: TGTGCCATCAGTGAGGGCAGGGGGAACACTGAAGCTTTCTTT. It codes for CAISEGRGNTEAFF.